A selection of T cell receptor beta chains follows, all from one sample in a study of post-analysis software for immune sequencing data. Using its own MiXCR run on the PCR reads, TCRdb lists one record per CDR3 protein. The sample contains about 620,000 distinct CDR3 sequences, about 40% of which appear only once. The sequenced sample consisted of blood. Receptors originate from a girl aged 10-17 years with multiple sclerosis. Both conserved end residues are part of each CDR3. A D gene is named only where the DNA matches it firmly. Expanded clones get a size class; other rows say once, few or many, or leave the size out.

d_gene | j_gene | abundance | v_gene | CDR3nt | CDR3aa
TRBD1 | TRBJ2-7 | . | TRBV7-9 | TGTGCCAGCAGCGAACCCGGGACAGAATCCTACGAGCAGTACTTC | CASSEPGTESYEQYF
. | TRBJ2-7 | . | TRBV7-2 | TGTGCCAGCAGCCTCCCAAACTACAATGAGCAGTACTTC | CASSLPNYNEQYF
TRBD2 | TRBJ2-5 | . | TRBV5-1 | TGCGCCAGCAGCTTGGTCCCTAGCGGGAGATGGCGAGAGACCCAGTACTTC | CASSLVPSGRWRETQYF
TRBD2 | TRBJ2-4 | . | TRBV20-1 | TGCAGTGCTATCTGGCGGGAGCCGGCCAAAAACATTCAGTACTTC | CSAIWREPAKNIQYF
TRBD1 | TRBJ2-7 | . | TRBV7-8 | TGTGCCAGCAGCTTACGTCAAGGGGGCCACGAGCAGTACTTC | CASSLRQGGHEQYF
. | TRBJ1-6 | few | TRBV10-2 | TGCGCCAGCAGTCGTGGAACCTCCCGCTATAATTCACCCCTCCACTTT | CASSRGTSRYNSPLHF
. | TRBJ1-1 | few | TRBV5-1 | TGCGCCAGCAGCTTGGATTGGGGTGGGGGGCACGCTTTCTTT | CASSLDWGGGHAFF
. | TRBJ2-7 | once | TRBV20-1 | TGCAGTGCTATTTATAACGAGCAGTACTTC | CSAIYNEQYF
. | TRBJ2-5 | . | TRBV29-1 | TGCAGCGTTAATCACAGGGACGGGGAGACCCAGTACTTC | CSVNHRDGETQYF
TRBD2 | TRBJ2-1 | . | TRBV7-2 | TGTGCCAGCAGCCGAGAAGCGGGAGTCTCCTACAATGAGCAGTTCTTC | CASSREAGVSYNEQFF
. | TRBJ2-3 | . | TRBV5-1 | TGCGCCAGCAGCTTGGTGACAGTGACAGATACGCAGTATTTT | CASSLVTVTDTQYF
. | TRBJ2-1 | few | TRBV6-1 | TGTGCCAGCAGTGAGCCGTGGAATGAGCAGTTCTTC | CASSEPWNEQFF
. | TRBJ2-5 | . | TRBV6-2/TRBV6-3 | TGTGCCAGTAGTTCGGAGGGGTCGGGGGAGACCCAGTACTTC | CASSSEGSGETQYF
TRBD1 | TRBJ2-7 | few | TRBV3-1 | TGTGCCAACAGCCAAGCAGGACAGGGTACCCACGAGCAGTACTTC | CANSQAGQGTHEQYF
TRBD1 | TRBJ2-7 | few | TRBV20-1 | TGCAGTGTATCGGACAGGCTAACCTACGAGCAGTACTTC | CSVSDRLTYEQYF
. | TRBJ2-5 | few | TRBV5-5 | TGTGCCAGCAGCTCGCCGACCCGAGAGAAGACCCAGTACTTC | CASSSPTREKTQYF
. | TRBJ2-7 | . | TRBV7-9 | TGTGCCAGCAGCCTACTTAAGGACGAGCAGTACTTC | CASSLLKDEQYF
. | TRBJ2-5 | few | TRBV20-1 | TGCAGTGCTGGGAGACAGGACGGTCCAGAGACCCAGTACTTC | CSAGRQDGPETQYF
. | TRBJ2-5 | . | TRBV27 | TGTGCCAGCAGTTTGGTCTACGGATTAGGCGAGACCCAGTACTTC | CASSLVYGLGETQYF
. | TRBJ2-7 | . | TRBV20-1 | TGCAGTGCTAGAGTACAGGGCCCCAACGAGCAGTACTTC | CSARVQGPNEQYF
TRBD1 | TRBJ1-4 | many | TRBV4-2 | TGTGCCAGCAGCCAAGATCGGGGACAGGGGGCTGAAAAACTGTTTTTT | CASSQDRGQGAEKLFF
. | TRBJ1-2 | . | TRBV20-1 | TGCAGTGCTAGAGATCCGGACCGCGATCTCTATGGCTACACCTTC | CSARDPDRDLYGYTF
. | TRBJ2-3 | . | TRBV29-1 | TGCAGCGCGGGAAAACTCGATGATACGCAGTATTTT | CSAGKLDDTQYF
. | TRBJ2-3 | few | TRBV12-3/TRBV12-4 | TGTGCCAGCAGTCCTACCTACTCAGATACGCAGTATTTT | CASSPTYSDTQYF
. | TRBJ2-7 | few | TRBV7-2 | TGTGCCAGCAGCTTATTGGTCCTCCCGGGGTACGAGCAGTACTTC | CASSLLVLPGYEQYF
TRBD1 | TRBJ2-7 | many | TRBV7-2 | TGTGCCAGCAGCACCCGGGACAGCTACGAGCAGTACTTC | CASSTRDSYEQYF
. | TRBJ2-5 | . | TRBV20-1 | TGCAGTGCTAGAGACCTGGGCAGGGAACAAGAGACCCAGTACTTC | CSARDLGREQETQYF
. | TRBJ2-7 | few | TRBV15 | TGTGCCACCAGCAACCCCCGGGAAGGAGTCGACGAGCAGTACTTC | CATSNPREGVDEQYF
TRBD2 | TRBJ2-3 | . | TRBV12-3/TRBV12-4 | TGTGTCAGCAGTTTAGCTAGCGGGAGCGATACGCAGTATTTT | CVSSLASGSDTQYF
TRBD1 | TRBJ2-7 | few | TRBV5-5 | TGTGCCAGCAGCTTGGGGACAGGTGGCGAGCAGTACTTC | CASSLGTGGEQYF
. | TRBJ2-7 | few | TRBV29-1 | TGCAGCGTTCTTCAGGGTTCCTACGAGCAGTACTTC | CSVLQGSYEQYF
TRBD2 | TRBJ2-7 | . | TRBV20-1 | TGCAGTGCTAGAGATGGGCCAGCGGGGGTAAACTACGAGCAGTACTTC | CSARDGPAGVNYEQYF
TRBD1 | TRBJ1-2 | few | TRBV24-1 | TGTGCCACCAGTGATGGGGACAGCAGAATCTATGGCTACACCTTC | CATSDGDSRIYGYTF
. | TRBJ2-1 | few | TRBV24-1 | TGTGCCACCAGTGACCCACCTAGCGAAAACAATGAGCAGTTCTTC | CATSDPPSENNEQFF
. | TRBJ2-7 | . | TRBV10-3 | TGTGCCATCAGTCTGGGCAGTCCCGCCTACGAGCAGTACTTC | CAISLGSPAYEQYF
TRBD2 | TRBJ2-1 | . | TRBV20-1 | TGCAGCGCGGGAAGCGGGAGTTCCTACAATGAGCAGTTCTTC | CSAGSGSSYNEQFF
TRBD2 | TRBJ2-3 | many | TRBV5-1 | TGTGCCAGCAGTTCTAGCGGGGGTACAGATACGCAGTATTTT | CASSSSGGTDTQYF
. | TRBJ2-5 | . | TRBV7-9 | TGTGCCAGCAGCTTAGCAACAAGCACATTCCAAGAGACCCAGTACTTC | CASSLATSTFQETQYF
TRBD2 | TRBJ2-1 | . | TRBV12-3/TRBV12-4 | TGTGCCAGCAGTAGACTAGCGGGGAGGAATGAGCAGTTCTTC | CASSRLAGRNEQFF
. | TRBJ2-5 | . | TRBV3-1 | TGTGCCAGCAGTGTCATCCGGGACCAAGAGACCCAGTACTTC | CASSVIRDQETQYF
. | TRBJ2-7 | few | TRBV5-1 | TGCGCCAGCAGCCAACAGGGCTACTCCTACGAGCAGTACTTC | CASSQQGYSYEQYF
. | TRBJ2-1 | . | TRBV25-1 | TGTGCCAGCAGTGGTCCCAGGGGCTATGAGCAGTTCTTC | CASSGPRGYEQFF
. | TRBJ1-5 | few | TRBV27 | TGTGCCAGCAGTTTCGACCCGGACGGAAATCAGCCCCAGCATTTT | CASSFDPDGNQPQHF
. | TRBJ2-3 | . | TRBV6-5 | TGTGCCAGCAGTTACTCGAAGCGCACAGATACGCAGTATTTT | CASSYSKRTDTQYF
. | TRBJ1-1 | . | TRBV20-1 | TGCAGTGCTAGGAGCTCGAGAAGGAACACTGAAGCTTTCTTT | CSARSSRRNTEAFF
. | TRBJ1-5 | few | TRBV20-1 | TGCAGTGCTAGGTTATCGGGTTTCAATCAGCCCCAGCATTTT | CSARLSGFNQPQHF